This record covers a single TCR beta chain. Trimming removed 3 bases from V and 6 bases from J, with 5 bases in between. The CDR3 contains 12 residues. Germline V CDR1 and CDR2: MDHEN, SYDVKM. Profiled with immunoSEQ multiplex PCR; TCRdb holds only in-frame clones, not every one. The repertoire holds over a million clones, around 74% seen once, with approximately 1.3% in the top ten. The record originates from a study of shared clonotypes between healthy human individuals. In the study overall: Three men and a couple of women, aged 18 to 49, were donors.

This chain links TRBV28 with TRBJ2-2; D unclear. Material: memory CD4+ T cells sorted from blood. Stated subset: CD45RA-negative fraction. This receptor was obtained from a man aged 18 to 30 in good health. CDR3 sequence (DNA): TGTGCCAGCAGTTTTTTAGCCGGGGAGCTGTTTTTT. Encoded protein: CASSFLAGELFF.